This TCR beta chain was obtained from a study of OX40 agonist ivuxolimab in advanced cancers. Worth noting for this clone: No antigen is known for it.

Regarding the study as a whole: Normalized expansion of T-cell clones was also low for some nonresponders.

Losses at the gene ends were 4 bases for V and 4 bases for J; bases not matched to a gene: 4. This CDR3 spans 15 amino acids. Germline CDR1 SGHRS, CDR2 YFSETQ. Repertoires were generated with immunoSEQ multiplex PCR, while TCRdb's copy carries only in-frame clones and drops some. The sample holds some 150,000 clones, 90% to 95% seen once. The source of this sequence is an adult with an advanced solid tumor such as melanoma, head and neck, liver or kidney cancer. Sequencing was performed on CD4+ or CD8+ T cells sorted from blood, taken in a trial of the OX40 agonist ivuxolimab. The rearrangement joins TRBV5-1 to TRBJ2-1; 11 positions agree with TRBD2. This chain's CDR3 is CASSQTSGAYNEQFF. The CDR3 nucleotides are TGCGCCAGCAGCCAGACTAGCGGGGCGTACAATGAGCAGTTCTTC.